Listed below are T cell receptor beta chains from one sample, sequenced in a study of control samples from healthy donors and cancer patients. Measured with immunoSEQ multiplex PCR; TCRdb has only the in-frame clones, and not every one. The sample lists about 92,000 clones, about four fifths occurring once. The sequencing sample was made of blood. These receptors all come from an older woman in good health. Each CDR3 is given with its conserved first and last residue. The D gene is left open where the match is weak. Some rows mark clone size as missing; the rest say once, few, many or name a class of expanded clone.

CDR3 DNA | CDR3 protein | V gene | clone size | D gene | J gene
TGTGCCAGCAGCACCGGGACTAGCGGGAGCAATGAGCAGTTCTTC | CASSTGTSGSNEQFF | TRBV6-2/TRBV6-3 | - | TRBD2 | TRBJ2-1
TGTGCCAGCAGCCTGACAGCCAACACTGAAGCTTTCTTT | CASSLTANTEAFF | TRBV6-5 | - | - | TRBJ1-1
TGTGCCAGCAGCTATAGGGTCGAGGGAAACACCATATATTTT | CASSYRVEGNTIYF | TRBV5-6 | - | - | TRBJ1-3
TGTGCCATCAGTGACGGGAGCACAGATACGCAGTATTTT | CAISDGSTDTQYF | TRBV10-3 | few | - | TRBJ2-3
TGTGCCAGCAGTGGCGGGGGTCCCTATGGCTACACCTTC | CASSGGGPYGYTF | TRBV5-6 | - | - | TRBJ1-2
TGTGCCAGCAGCTACGGGGGCTACAATGAGCAGTTCTTC | CASSYGGYNEQFF | TRBV5-5 | - | - | TRBJ2-1
TGTGCAAGTCGCTTTAAGATCCAAGGGGAGCAGTACTTC | CASRFKIQGEQYF | TRBV12-2 | - | - | TRBJ2-7
TGTGCCAGCGGCGAACTGGGCCGGGGGGCCAACGTCCTGACTTTC | CASGELGRGANVLTF | TRBV9 | once | - | TRBJ2-6
TGTGCCAGCAGCCCGACTAGCGGGGGCTACAATGAGCAGTTCTTC | CASSPTSGGYNEQFF | TRBV3-1/TRBV3-2 | - | TRBD2 | TRBJ2-1
TGTGCCAGCAGCCACCAGGGTAGAGATGAAAAACTGTTTTTT | CASSHQGRDEKLFF | TRBV14 | few | - | TRBJ1-4
TGTGCCATCAGTGAGTCAAGTGTCGGGAGGGCTTTCTTT | CAISESSVGRAFF | TRBV10-3 | - | - | TRBJ1-1
TGTGCCAGCAGCTTGACTAGCGTTAGGGAGACCCAGTACTTC | CASSLTSVRETQYF | TRBV7-2 | - | TRBD2 | TRBJ2-5
TGTGCCAGTTCGGAGGTGGGGGTTGATGAGCAGTTCTTC | CASSEVGVDEQFF | TRBV19 | - | - | TRBJ2-1
TGTGCCAGCAGTTTTAATGCAGGGGGGCAGCCCCAGCATTTT | CASSFNAGGQPQHF | TRBV28 | - | TRBD1 | TRBJ1-5
TGTGCCAGCAGCTTAGCAGGGACAGGGCGCGGGTACCAGCCCCAGCATTTT | CASSLAGTGRGYQPQHF | TRBV7-9 | - | TRBD1 | TRBJ1-5
TGTGCCAGCAGTTACAGACAGGGGAACACCGGGGAGCTGTTTTTT | CASSYRQGNTGELFF | TRBV6-2/TRBV6-3 | - | TRBD1 | TRBJ2-2
TGTGCCAGCAGCCACTTAGATACGCAGTATTTT | CASSHLDTQYF | TRBV3-1/TRBV3-2 | - | - | TRBJ2-3
TGTGCCACCAGCAGAGATCTTCAGAACACCATATATTTT | CATSRDLQNTIYF | TRBV15 | - | - | TRBJ1-3
TGCGCCCGTAGAAGGGGCCCGCTCGCCGGGGGCACTGAAGCTTTCTTT | CARRRGPLAGGTEAFF | TRBV10-1 | - | - | TRBJ1-1
TGCGCCAGCAGCTCCCAGACAGGTTCACCCCTCCACTTT | CASSSQTGSPLHF | TRBV4-1 | - | - | TRBJ1-6
TGTGCCACCACGACAGGGGGACATGAAAAACTGTTTTTT | CATTTGGHEKLFF | TRBV19 | - | TRBD1 | TRBJ1-4
TGTGCCAGCAGCCCCCCCACCACAGGGTATGTTCTCGGCTACACCTTC | CASSPPTTGYVLGYTF | TRBV28 | - | - | TRBJ1-2
TGCAGACAGGGAGGGACTGAAGCTTTCTTT | CRQGGTEAFF | TRBV20-1 | - | - | TRBJ1-1
TGTGCCAGCTCCCCCGGGACACGACCCGAGCAGTACTTC | CASSPGTRPEQYF | TRBV6-6 | - | - | TRBJ2-7
TGTGCCAGCAGCTTGAGACCCCTCGAGCAGTACTTC | CASSLRPLEQYF | TRBV5-8 | - | - | TRBJ2-7
TGCAGTGCTAGTTCCCAGGACCCGAGGGCTAACACTGAAGCTTTCTTT | CSASSQDPRANTEAFF | TRBV20-1 | few | - | TRBJ1-1
TGTGCCAGCAGCCTCGCCGAACCAAGTGAGCGGCAGTTCTTC | CASSLAEPSERQFF | TRBV6-5 | - | - | TRBJ2-1
TGTGCCAGCAGCCCCTGGAGAGGGGGGGAGACCCAGTACTTC | CASSPWRGGETQYF | TRBV5-6 | - | - | TRBJ2-5
TGCGCCAGCAGCCGACTAGCGTCGGCCTACGAGCAGTACTTC | CASSRLASAYEQYF | TRBV4-3 | - | TRBD2 | TRBJ2-7
TGTGCCAGCAGTTCGGGACAATCGAACACCGGGGAGCTGTTTTTT | CASSSGQSNTGELFF | TRBV6-5 | - | - | TRBJ2-2
TGTGCCAGCAGTGTCAGGTCTAGCGGAGCCTCTAGCACAGATACGCAGTATTTT | CASSVRSSGASSTDTQYF | TRBV2 | - | TRBD2 | TRBJ2-3